Listed below are T cell receptor beta chains from one sample, sequenced in a study of blood T cell repertoires in COVID-19. Method: immunoSEQ multiplex PCR; TCRdb's copy keeps in-frame clones and lacks some. The sample holds about 250,000 clones; 70% to 90% are singletons and the top ten take 3%. Sequences were obtained from peripheral blood. The receptors shown here come from a man aged 18 to 30 with active or convalescent COVID-19. Both conserved end residues are part of each CDR3. Fields, in order: clone size, V gene, J gene, D gene, CDR3 DNA, CDR3 protein. A D gene is named only where the DNA matches it firmly. Size tells how often a clone was seen (once, few, many) or the class of an expanded clone, and some rows leave it out.

>-|TRBV5-1|TRBJ2-7|-
TGCGCCAGCAGCTCGACACTCTACGAGCAGTACTTC
CASSSTLYEQYF
>-|TRBV18|TRBJ2-7|-
TGTGCCAGCTCACCTAACCCCGAGAAAACTGAGCAGTACTTC
CASSPNPEKTEQYF
>-|TRBV5-4|TRBJ2-5|-
TGTGCCAGCAGCTTTCCTACAGGGATGGTGGGAGAGACCCAGTACTTC
CASSFPTGMVGETQYF
>-|TRBV30|TRBJ1-4|-
TGTGCCTGGTGGGACTCTCAAAGAGGACTGTTTTTT
CAWWDSQRGLFF
>-|TRBV19|TRBJ1-5|-
TGTGCCAGTAGTATCCTACAGGGTAATCAGCCCCAGCATTTT
CASSILQGNQPQHF
>-|TRBV6-2/TRBV6-3|TRBJ1-1|TRBD1
TGTGCCAGCAGTTACTCGACAGGGCTAAACACTGAAGCTTTCTTT
CASSYSTGLNTEAFF
>-|TRBV29-1|TRBJ2-6|TRBD1
TGCAGCGTCGCCGACAGGGTCGGGGCCAACGTCCTGACTTTC
CSVADRVGANVLTF
>-|TRBV4-3|TRBJ2-4|TRBD1
TGCGCCAGCAGCCATCGAGTCCCGGGACAGGGAGTAGCCAAAAACATTCAGTACTTC
CASSHRVPGQGVAKNIQYF
>-|TRBV28|TRBJ2-3|TRBD2
TGTGCCAGCAGTTTAAACCCTAGCGGGGACACAGATACGCAGTATTTT
CASSLNPSGDTDTQYF
>once|TRBV12-5|TRBJ1-4|-
TGTGCTAGTGGCCCCCCCGGGGAGGCTAATGAAAAACTGTTTTTT
CASGPPGEANEKLFF
>many|TRBV6-6|TRBJ1-3|-
TGTGCCAGCAGTGCTCCCACGGGGTCTGGAAACACCATATATTTT
CASSAPTGSGNTIYF
>-|TRBV27|TRBJ2-5|TRBD2
TGTGCCAGCAGTGACGGGGGGGACCAAGAGACCCAGTACTTC
CASSDGGDQETQYF
>-|TRBV4-2|TRBJ2-7|TRBD2
TGTGCCAGCAGCCAGTTGGGCGGGAGAGAGGCCGAGCAGTACTTC
CASSQLGGREAEQYF
>once|TRBV27|TRBJ1-1|-
TGTGCCAGCAGTTTATGGAGGAACACTGAAGCTTTCTTT
CASSLWRNTEAFF
>few|TRBV27|TRBJ2-3|TRBD2
TGTGCCAGCAGTTTATATGCGGGGGGGTCGACAGATACGCAGTATTTT
CASSLYAGGSTDTQYF
>-|TRBV6-1|TRBJ2-5|TRBD1
TGTGCCAGCAGTGACCTGCGGACAGGGAAGGGAGAGACCCAGTACTTC
CASSDLRTGKGETQYF
>-|TRBV6-5|TRBJ1-1|-
TGTGCCAGCAGGGATCAGGGAAGGACTGAAGCTTTCTTT
CASRDQGRTEAFF
>-|TRBV20-1|TRBJ2-7|-
TGCAGTGCTAGTGCGAGTCTGTCCTACGAGCAGTACTTC
CSASASLSYEQYF
>-|TRBV19|TRBJ1-5|-
TGTGCCAGTAGTCCCGGGGGGTTGGATCAGCCCCAGCATTTT
CASSPGGLDQPQHF
>-|TRBV10-3|TRBJ1-1|-
TGTGCCATCAGTGAGTTTCGAGGGACTGAAGCTTTCTTT
CAISEFRGTEAFF
>-|TRBV9|TRBJ1-2|-
TGTGCCAGCAGCACTGAACAGGGCGGCTATGGCTACACCTTC
CASSTEQGGYGYTF
>-|TRBV7-2|TRBJ1-1|-
TGTGCCAGCAGCTTTAGTCAGGGGAATGCTGAAGCTTTCTTT
CASSFSQGNAEAFF
>-|TRBV10-3|TRBJ1-3|TRBD1
TGTGCCACCAAGACAGGGTACTCTGGAAACACCATATATTTT
CATKTGYSGNTIYF
>-|TRBV7-2|TRBJ2-7|TRBD2
TGTGCCAGCAGCTTACCGGGACTAGCGCGCGAGCAGTACTTC
CASSLPGLAREQYF
>-|TRBV10-2|TRBJ2-5|TRBD1
TGCGCCAGTAAACAGGGGGGAGAGACCCAGTACTTC
CASKQGGETQYF
>-|TRBV3-1/TRBV3-2|TRBJ2-7|-
TGTGCCAGCAGCACGGTTAGGGGCGAGCAGTACTTC
CASSTVRGEQYF
>-|TRBV28|TRBJ2-5|TRBD2
TGTGCCAGCAGTTTATCGGGGGGACTAGCGGAAGAGACCCAGTACTTC
CASSLSGGLAEETQYF
>-|TRBV5-4|TRBJ1-2|-
TGTGCCAGCAGGCCAACAGGGCGACTCTTTTATGGCTACACCTTC
CASRPTGRLFYGYTF
>-|TRBV2|TRBJ2-7|TRBD2
TGTGCCAGCAGGCGGGGGGGGCGCGCGGGAGATTTCTACGAGCAGTACTTC
CASRRGGRAGDFYEQYF
>-|TRBV5-5|TRBJ2-7|-
TGTGCCAGCAGCTCTCCGGGAAACAACTCCTACGAGCAGTACTTC
CASSSPGNNSYEQYF
>-|TRBV12-5|TRBJ1-1|-
TGTGCTAGTGGTTTGGACAGCTCCGAAGCTTTCTTT
CASGLDSSEAFF
>-|TRBV18|TRBJ1-2|TRBD1
TGTGCCAGCTCACCACAGACAGGGGGCGATGGCTACACCTTC
CASSPQTGGDGYTF
>once|TRBV29-1|TRBJ1-6|TRBD1
TGCAGCGTTGCGATCGGACAGGGCTTTAATTCACCCCTCCACTTT
CSVAIGQGFNSPLHF
>-|TRBV3-1/TRBV3-2|TRBJ2-6|TRBD1
TGTGCCACCACCTCCGGAATCCGGGACAGGGTAGAGAGTTGCTCTGCTGGGGCCAACGTCCTGACTTTC
CATTSGIRDRVESCSAGANVLTF
>-|TRBV13|TRBJ1-6|-
TGTGCCAGCAGCTTAGGCCGAACTGCCTCCACCCTCCACTTT
CASSLGRTASTLHF
>few|TRBV19|TRBJ2-7|-
TGTGCCAGTAGTTCCCTCTACGAGCAGTACTTC
CASSSLYEQYF
>-|TRBV19|TRBJ1-1|-
TGTGCCAGTAGTACCCTTCAGGGGCTCGAGGCTTTCTTT
CASSTLQGLEAFF
>-|TRBV7-2|TRBJ1-5|-
TGTGCCAGCAGCCAGGGCCGCCGCAGCAATCAGCCCCAGCATTTT
CASSQGRRSNQPQHF
>-|TRBV19|TRBJ2-7|TRBD1
TGTGCCAGTAGTACCCGGGACAGGGATAACGAGCAGTACTTC
CASSTRDRDNEQYF
>few|TRBV5-1|TRBJ1-3|-
TGCGCCAGCAGCCTTGCGGGGGCCTCTGGAAACACCATATATTTT
CASSLAGASGNTIYF
>-|TRBV19|TRBJ1-6|TRBD1
TGTGCCAGTAGTATGGTCCCCCGGACAGGGGGCTATAATTCACCCCTCCACTTT
CASSMVPRTGGYNSPLHF
>-|TRBV21-1|TRBJ2-3|-
TGTGCCAGCAGCAAAATTTACGGGAGACGCACAGATACGCAGTATTTT
CASSKIYGRRTDTQYF
>-|TRBV4-2|TRBJ2-7|TRBD2
TGTGCCAGCAGCCTCGGACTAGCAGAGTCCTACGAGCAGTACTTC
CASSLGLAESYEQYF
>-|TRBV15|TRBJ1-1|TRBD1
TGTGCCACCAGGTCGCAGGGGGGTCTTACTGAAGCTTTCTTT
CATRSQGGLTEAFF
>-|TRBV25-1|TRBJ1-3|TRBD1
TGTGCCAGCAGCGCCGGGACAGGGTATTTGGAAGGAAACACCATATATTTT
CASSAGTGYLEGNTIYF
>-|TRBV7-8|TRBJ2-7|TRBD2
TGTGCCAGCAGCTTAGCGGGACTAGCGGGGGCGAGGGAGCAGTACTTC
CASSLAGLAGAREQYF
>once|TRBV6-2/TRBV6-3|TRBJ1-2|-
TGTGCCAGCAGTTACTCGATAGCAGGGGCTGATGGCTACACCTTC
CASSYSIAGADGYTF
>-|TRBV5-1|TRBJ2-1|TRBD1
TGCGCCAGCAGCGAGCAGGGGGCTATCAATGAGCAGTTCTTC
CASSEQGAINEQFF
>-|TRBV6-5|TRBJ2-1|TRBD1
TGTGCCACCACGGGACAGATCTACAATGAGCAGTTCTTC
CATTGQIYNEQFF